This TCR beta chain was documented in a study of blood T cell repertoires in COVID-19. For the study at large: Acute and convalescent COVID-19 samples came from the United States, Italy and Spain.

Seattle's cohort entered during active infection and was followed longitudinally. Clones were read by immunoSEQ multiplex PCR, and TCRdb kept only the in-frame ones, dropping some. The sample lists about 440,000 clones, around 88% occurring once. With 1 base removed from V and 5 bases from J, the gap between germline ends came to 8 bases. The germline V gene encodes CDR1 SGHTA and CDR2 FQGNSA. This CDR3 contains 13 residues. The chain joins TRBV7-2 to TRBJ1-1; D gene unclear. The origin of this receptor is a woman between 45 and 65 years old with COVID-19, enrolled during active disease. Material for sequencing was peripheral blood. The CDR3 DNA follows: TGTGCCAGCAGCTTAGTCGCCGGGACTGAAGCTTTCTTT. Translating gives CASSLVAGTEAFF.